A single sample gave rise to the 21 T cell receptor beta chains below, sequenced in a study of shared clonotypes between healthy human individuals. The protocol was immunoSEQ multiplex PCR, while the TCRdb copy is restricted to in-frame clones and leaves out a portion. The sample lists fewer than 1 million clones, around 96% occurring once. CD45RO-negative, CCR7-selected cells formed the naive CD8 fraction, which excluded terminally differentiated effector memory CD45RA+ cells. The material sequenced was naive CD8+ T cells sorted from blood. The receptors were sampled from a man aged 25-45 years in good health.

The V and J genes are TRBV5-1 and TRBJ1-4; no clear D. V lost 0 bases to trimming and J lost 8 bases, with 14 bases between them. Germline V gives CDR1 SGHRS, CDR2 YFSETQ. The CDR3 runs 15 residues. In DNA, the CDR3 is TGCGCCAGCAGCTTGGGACTTCAAAAGCGGGAAAAACTGTTTTTT. This sequence encodes CASSLGLQKREKLFF.

This clone appeared a single time. The chain couples TRBV15 to TRBJ1-2; 9 nucleotides line up with TRBD1. The J segment lost 4 bases and the V segment lost 4 bases, leaving 10 bases of the junction unmatched. The CDR3 covers 16 residues. The germline V gene encodes CDR1 LNHNV and CDR2 YYDKDF (reference sequence). This CDR3 is CATSKSGTGNVYGYTF. CDR3 in DNA: TGTGCCACCAGCAAATCCGGGACAGGGAATGTCTATGGCTACACCTTC.

V usage is TRBV13 and J usage is TRBJ2-7, with 7 bases identical to TRBD2. The trim removed 5 bases at V and 0 bases at J, leaving 7 bases unmatched. The CDR3 is 15 amino acids. CDR1 PRHDT and CDR2 FYEKMQ come from the germline V gene (reference sequence). In DNA form, the CDR3 reads TGTGCCAGCAGCCAAGGGCCTAGCGGCTCCTACGAGCAGTACTTC. This translates into CASSQGPSGSYEQYF.

The chain has TRBV7-9 and TRBJ2-7; 8 positions agree with TRBD1. The J segment lost 5 bases and the V segment lost 5 bases, leaving 11 bases of the junction unmatched. Looked up from germline, CDR1 is SEHNR and CDR2 is FQNEAQ (reference sequence). The CDR3 is made up of 15 amino acids. DNA of the CDR3: TGTGCCAGCAGCAACGTCGGACAGGGTGCCAACGAGCAGTACTTC. It encodes CASSNVGQGANEQYF.

This chain links TRBV7-9 with TRBJ2-7, with a possible D match to TRBD1 (6 bases). Per germline, CDR1 SEHNR and CDR2 FQNEAQ (reference sequence). The CDR3 covers 14 residues. The ends were cut back, 7 bases at V and 4 bases at J, with 17 bases in the middle. CDR3: CASTITGHRYEQYF. The DNA of the CDR3 is TGTGCCAGCACCATAACGGGACATCGATACGAGCAGTACTTC.

The chain joins TRBV28 to TRBJ2-7, with D perhaps TRBD1 or TRBD2 (5 bases each). The V gene lost 6 bases and the J gene lost 0 bases, with 9 bases spanning the gap. This CDR3 has 13 residues. The germline gives CDR1 MDHEN, CDR2 SYDVKM. Here the CDR3 DNA reads TGTGCCAGCAGACCAGGGAGCTCCTACGAGCAGTACTTC. It yields the protein CASRPGSSYEQYF.

The chain uses TRBV6-4 and TRBJ1-2; possibly TRBD1 for D (6 bases). Germline V gene data show CDR1 as MRHNA and CDR2 as SNTAGT. The CDR3 loop spans 13 amino acids. Trimming took off 3 bases at V and 6 bases at J, with 11 bases between the two ends. CDR3 residues: CASSEFSGDGYTF. In DNA form, the CDR3 reads TGTGCCAGCAGTGAGTTTTCAGGGGATGGCTACACCTTC.

Details on this clone: Other DNA sequences in the sample encode the same CDR3. CDR3 sequence: CASSWGQGGTEAFF. As DNA, the CDR3 is TGTGCCAGCAGCTGGGGACAGGGTGGCACTGAAGCTTTCTTT. V gene TRBV13 combines with J gene TRBJ1-1; TRBD1 agrees at 9 bases. V lost 4 bases and J lost 4; bases outside the gene matches: 4. Per germline, CDR1 PRHDT and CDR2 FYEKMQ (reference sequence). The CDR3 totals 14 residues.

In regard to this clone: Other nucleotide sequences in the sample specify the same CDR3. The J gene is TRBJ2-7, the V gene TRBV9, with D unclear. There are 14 residues in the CDR3. Germline-derived CDR1 and CDR2 are SGDLS and YYNGEE. The germline V and J ends were trimmed by 0 bases and 1 base, with 8 bases remaining between them. CDR3 DNA: TGTGCCAGCAGCGTAGGGTCGGGTTCCTACGAGCAGTACTTC. Its translation: CASSVGSGSYEQYF.

V is TRBV11-2 and J is TRBJ2-5, with TRBD2 as a possible D gene (5 bases). V was clipped by 6 bases and J by 5 bases, with 22 bases between them. The CDR3 length is 16 residues. CDR1 and CDR2 from the germline V gene are SGHAT and FQNNGV. The CDR3 bases are TGTGCCAGCAGAGAGACCCCAGGACTGATGATGGAGACCCAGTACTTC. It is translated as CASRETPGLMMETQYF.

This chain connects TRBV5-1 to TRBJ1-3; unclear D gene. Per the germline V gene, CDR1 is SGHRS and CDR2 is YFSETQ. V lost 0 bases, J lost 0 bases, and 7 bases lay in between. This CDR3 is 15 amino acids long. The CDR3 DNA follows: TGCGCCAGCAGCTTGGCCGGCCACTCTGGAAACACCATATATTTT. This translates into CASSLAGHSGNTIYF.

The chain links TRBV7-9 to TRBJ2-3; D possibly uses TRBD1 or TRBD2 (5 bases each). Trimming removed 6 bases at V and 2 bases at J, with 18 bases between. The germline V gene encodes CDR1 SEHNR and CDR2 FQNEAQ (reference sequence). CDR3 length: 16 residues. In DNA, the CDR3 is TGTGCCAGCAGTGACGGCCCCCAGGGAGCCACAGATACGCAGTATTTT. Amino acids: CASSDGPQGATDTQYF.

The V call is TRBV7-9, the J call TRBJ2-3; perhaps TRBD1 as D (6 bases). Per germline, CDR1 SEHNR and CDR2 FQNEAQ (reference sequence). The V and J ends lost 4 bases and 3 bases respectively, with 17 bases between them. The CDR3 extends over 16 amino acids. The CDR3 reads CASSSSPGQDTDTQYF. The CDR3 region has the DNA TGTGCCAGCAGCTCTTCCCCGGGACAAGATACAGATACGCAGTATTTT.

The rearrangement uses TRBV6-4 and TRBJ2-4; no clear D. The CDR3 loop spans 19 amino acids. With 2 bases removed from V and 0 bases from J, the gap between germline ends came to 20 bases. The germline gives CDR1 MRHNA, CDR2 SNTAGT. The CDR3 here is CASSDPDNLRVLAKNIQYF. The CDR3 nucleotides are TGTGCCAGCAGTGACCCCGACAATCTACGAGTACTAGCCAAAAACATTCAGTACTTC.

The chain links TRBV5-4 to TRBJ1-2, with 8 bases aligning to TRBD1. CDR3 length: 13 amino acids. The ends lost 3 bases at V and 8 bases at J; junction bases unmatched: 6. CDR1 is SGHNT and CDR2 is YYREEE in the germline V gene (reference sequence). CDR3 coding DNA: TGTGCCAGCAGCTCGGACAGGGCGGAGGGCTACACCTTC. Amino acid sequence: CASSSDRAEGYTF.

V is TRBV27 and J is TRBJ2-1; TRBD1 aligns across 10 bases. After removal of 1 base from V and 5 bases from J, the junction contained 2 bases not matched to a gene. The germline gives CDR1 MNHEY, CDR2 SMNVEV (reference sequence). The length of the CDR3 is 15 residues. Here the CDR3 reads CASSLLGTGDNEQFF. DNA for the CDR3: TGTGCCAGCAGTTTATTGGGGACAGGGGACAATGAGCAGTTCTTC.

V usage is TRBV16 and J usage is TRBJ2-1; D gene unclear. Per germline, CDR1 KGHSY and CDR2 FQNENV. CDR3 length equals 13 residues. V shed 0 bases and J shed 6 bases, with 6 bases lying between them. The CDR3 reads CASSQSISNEQFF. The DNA for the CDR3 is TGTGCCAGCAGCCAATCTATTAGCAATGAGCAGTTCTTC.

The genes are TRBV5-1 and TRBJ2-7; 9 positions match TRBD1. CDR1 is SGHRS and CDR2 is YFSETQ in the germline V gene. The CDR3 length is 14 residues. After removal of 4 bases from V and 2 bases from J, the junction contained 4 bases not matched to a gene. The chain's CDR3 is CASSIGTGPYEQYF. CDR3 DNA sequence: TGCGCCAGCAGCATCGGGACAGGGCCCTACGAGCAGTACTTC.

This chain links TRBV7-8 with TRBJ2-7; TRBD2 matches at 8 bases. From germline, CDR1 is SGHVS and CDR2 FQNEAQ. The V segment lost 8 bases and the J segment 7 bases; nucleotides outside the gene matches: 4. This CDR3 region has 11 residues. DNA of the CDR3: TGTGCCAGCGCCGGGGGGGTAGAGCAGTACTTC. Residues: CASAGGVEQYF.

This clone came up once. This chain links TRBV5-5 with TRBJ1-1, with a tentative D call TRBD1 (5 bases). The V end was cut by 4 bases, the J end by 5 bases, with 12 bases between. Germline V lookup: CDR1 SGHKS, CDR2 YYEKEE (reference sequence). The CDR3 sequence is 13 residues long. The CDR3 region has the DNA TGTGCCAGCAGCCCATGGACATGGACTGAAGCTTTCTTT. This codes for CASSPWTWTEAFF.

J is TRBJ1-2 and V is TRBV4-1; D call uncertain. Germline CDR1 and CDR2: MGHRA and YSYEKL. V was clipped by 0 bases and J by 2 bases, with 10 bases between them. The CDR3 sequence is 15 residues long. Here the CDR3 DNA reads TGCGCCAGCAGCCAAGAAACGGGGATGAACTATGGCTACACCTTC. This sequence encodes CASSQETGMNYGYTF.